These T cell receptor beta chains were read from a single sample in a study of blood T cell repertoires in COVID-19. The table came from immunoSEQ multiplex PCR; TCRdb's copy has only in-frame clones and leaves some out. The sample contains under 250,000 clones, about 87% of which appear only once. What was sequenced was peripheral blood. The receptors were gathered from a young woman with COVID-19, enrolled during active disease. CDR3s include the opening cysteine and the closing phenylalanine or tryptophan. A D gene is named only where the DNA matches it firmly. Size is stated for part of the rows, as once, few or many counts, or as a class when the clone is expanded.

V gene: TRBV5-1; clone size: .; D gene: TRBD2; J gene: TRBJ2-5; CDR3 protein: CASSLWGLVGAQETRYF; CDR3 DNA: TGCGCCAGCAGCTTATGGGGACTAGTAGGAGCCCAAGAGACCCGGTACTTC
V gene: TRBV3-1/TRBV3-2; clone size: .; D gene: .; J gene: TRBJ2-1; CDR3 protein: CASSQDPRGLAINEQFF; CDR3 DNA: TGTGCCAGCAGCCAAGACCCGCGGGGGCTGGCTATCAATGAGCAGTTCTTC
V gene: TRBV7-8; clone size: .; D gene: .; J gene: TRBJ2-2; CDR3 protein: CASSRTVRADTGELFF; CDR3 DNA: TGTGCCAGCAGCCGAACTGTGCGGGCGGACACCGGGGAGCTGTTTTTT
V gene: TRBV12-5; clone size: .; D gene: .; J gene: TRBJ2-1; CDR3 protein: CASGLVPGQFF; CDR3 DNA: TGTGCTAGTGGTTTGGTACCCGGGCAGTTCTTC
V gene: TRBV27; clone size: .; D gene: TRBD1; J gene: TRBJ2-4; CDR3 protein: CASSRTNKDRGHNIQYF; CDR3 DNA: TGTGCCAGCAGCAGAACAAATAAGGACAGGGGGCACAACATTCAGTACTTC
V gene: TRBV10-3; clone size: .; D gene: .; J gene: TRBJ1-1; CDR3 protein: CAISGGQFNTEAFF; CDR3 DNA: TGTGCCATCTCTGGGGGACAATTTAACACTGAAGCTTTCTTT
V gene: TRBV27; clone size: .; D gene: .; J gene: TRBJ1-1; CDR3 protein: CASSLSANREGFF; CDR3 DNA: TGTGCCAGCAGTTTATCCGCGAACAGGGAGGGCTTCTTT
V gene: TRBV7-2; clone size: .; D gene: .; J gene: TRBJ1-6; CDR3 protein: CASSLQASNSPLHF; CDR3 DNA: TGTGCCAGCAGCCTACAGGCCTCTAATTCACCCCTCCACTTT
V gene: TRBV6-5; clone size: .; D gene: .; J gene: TRBJ2-3; CDR3 protein: CASSYARGTDTQYF; CDR3 DNA: TGTGCCAGCAGTTACGCTCGGGGCACAGATACGCAGTATTTT
V gene: TRBV6-5; clone size: .; D gene: .; J gene: TRBJ1-2; CDR3 protein: CASSNPNREGYTF; CDR3 DNA: TGTGCCAGCTCCAACCCTAACAGGGAGGGCTACACCTTC
V gene: TRBV7-9; clone size: .; D gene: TRBD2; J gene: TRBJ2-7; CDR3 protein: CASSLISGAYYEQYF; CDR3 DNA: TGTGCCAGCAGCTTAATTAGCGGGGCATACTACGAGCAGTACTTC
V gene: TRBV5-6; clone size: .; D gene: TRBD2; J gene: TRBJ2-2; CDR3 protein: CASSSVVLAEDGELFF; CDR3 DNA: TGTGCCAGCAGCTCCGTCGTCCTAGCGGAGGACGGGGAGCTGTTTTTT
V gene: TRBV6-2/TRBV6-3; clone size: .; D gene: TRBD2; J gene: TRBJ2-1; CDR3 protein: CASSYSNSGGKNEQFF; CDR3 DNA: TGTGCCAGCAGTTACTCGAATTCGGGAGGGAAGAATGAGCAGTTCTTC
V gene: TRBV19; clone size: few; D gene: .; J gene: TRBJ1-3; CDR3 protein: CASIARGTGNTIYF; CDR3 DNA: TGTGCCAGTATTGCCAGGGGCACCGGAAACACCATATATTTT
V gene: TRBV20-1; clone size: .; D gene: .; J gene: TRBJ2-1; CDR3 protein: CSARSYEQFF; CDR3 DNA: TGCAGTGCTAGAAGCTATGAGCAGTTCTTC
V gene: TRBV24-1; clone size: .; D gene: .; J gene: TRBJ2-1; CDR3 protein: CATSDWRRSSYNEQFF; CDR3 DNA: TGTGCCACCAGTGACTGGCGGAGGAGCTCCTACAATGAGCAGTTCTTC
V gene: TRBV7-9; clone size: .; D gene: TRBD1; J gene: TRBJ2-2; CDR3 protein: CASSLEGAHTGELFF; CDR3 DNA: TGTGCCAGCAGCTTAGAGGGGGCGCACACCGGGGAGCTGTTTTTT
V gene: TRBV18; clone size: once; D gene: TRBD2; J gene: TRBJ2-1; CDR3 protein: CASSQTSGRDEQFF; CDR3 DNA: TGTGCCAGCTCGCAGACTAGCGGGAGGGATGAGCAGTTCTTC
V gene: TRBV2; clone size: .; D gene: .; J gene: TRBJ2-3; CDR3 protein: CASSPQSPSWQYF; CDR3 DNA: TGTGCCAGCAGTCCTCAAAGCCCAAGTTGGCAGTATTTT
V gene: TRBV4-3; clone size: .; D gene: TRBD2; J gene: TRBJ2-1; CDR3 protein: CASSQGAGAEQFF; CDR3 DNA: TGCGCCAGCAGCCAAGGGGCGGGAGCTGAGCAGTTCTTC
V gene: TRBV7-2; clone size: .; D gene: .; J gene: TRBJ1-5; CDR3 protein: CASSAYRDSNQPQHF; CDR3 DNA: TGTGCCAGCAGCGCCTACAGGGATAGCAATCAGCCCCAGCATTTT
V gene: TRBV19; clone size: .; D gene: .; J gene: TRBJ1-2; CDR3 protein: CASSRTDNYGYTF; CDR3 DNA: TGTGCCAGTAGCCGGACAGACAACTATGGCTACACCTTC
V gene: TRBV9; clone size: .; D gene: TRBD2; J gene: TRBJ2-1; CDR3 protein: CASSVGGLAGTNEQFF; CDR3 DNA: TGTGCCAGCAGCGTAGGCGGACTAGCGGGGACCAATGAGCAGTTCTTC
V gene: TRBV2; clone size: .; D gene: .; J gene: TRBJ2-2; CDR3 protein: CASSEALDSPNTGELFF; CDR3 DNA: TGTGCCAGCAGTGAAGCGCTAGATTCTCCGAACACCGGGGAGCTGTTTTTT
V gene: TRBV7-2; clone size: .; D gene: TRBD2; J gene: TRBJ2-1; CDR3 protein: CASSLGTSGTYNEQFF; CDR3 DNA: TGTGCCAGCAGCTTAGGGACTAGCGGGACCTACAATGAGCAGTTCTTC
V gene: TRBV5-1; clone size: .; D gene: .; J gene: TRBJ2-5; CDR3 protein: CASSLGGREETQYF; CDR3 DNA: TGCGCCAGCAGCTTGGGTGGCAGGGAAGAGACCCAGTACTTC
V gene: TRBV7-2; clone size: .; D gene: .; J gene: TRBJ1-1; CDR3 protein: CASSLGHSNTEAFF; CDR3 DNA: TGTGCCAGCAGCTTGGGACACTCCAACACTGAAGCTTTCTTT
V gene: TRBV12-3/TRBV12-4; clone size: .; D gene: .; J gene: TRBJ1-2; CDR3 protein: CASSFGRSYGYTF; CDR3 DNA: TGTGCCAGCAGTTTCGGTAGGAGCTATGGCTACACCTTC
V gene: TRBV6-2/TRBV6-3; clone size: .; D gene: .; J gene: TRBJ2-3; CDR3 protein: CASSYRTVDTQYF; CDR3 DNA: TGTGCCAGCAGCTATCGGACAGTGGATACGCAGTATTTT
V gene: TRBV10-3; clone size: .; D gene: .; J gene: TRBJ1-1; CDR3 protein: CAISESVGRGVNTEAFF; CDR3 DNA: TGTGCCATCAGTGAGTCGGTGGGGCGCGGGGTGAACACTGAAGCTTTCTTT
V gene: TRBV21-1; clone size: .; D gene: .; J gene: TRBJ1-1; CDR3 protein: CASSIHRGTEAFF; CDR3 DNA: TGTGCCAGCAGCATACACAGGGGGACTGAAGCTTTCTTT
V gene: TRBV18; clone size: .; D gene: .; J gene: TRBJ1-2; CDR3 protein: CASSPMEGPLKGYTF; CDR3 DNA: TGTGCCAGCTCACCGATGGAGGGTCCCCTGAAAGGCTACACCTTC
V gene: TRBV6-5; clone size: .; D gene: .; J gene: TRBJ2-7; CDR3 protein: CASRTPIEGDEQYF; CDR3 DNA: TGTGCCAGCAGAACCCCAATCGAAGGGGACGAGCAGTACTTC
V gene: TRBV27; clone size: .; D gene: TRBD2; J gene: TRBJ2-5; CDR3 protein: CASSRIAGVGTWETQYF; CDR3 DNA: TGTGCCAGCAGTCGAATAGCGGGGGTCGGTACCTGGGAGACCCAGTACTTC
V gene: TRBV11-3; clone size: .; D gene: .; J gene: TRBJ1-1; CDR3 protein: CASSLGGQMNTEAFF; CDR3 DNA: TGTGCCAGCAGCTTAGGAGGGCAAATGAACACTGAAGCTTTCTTT
V gene: TRBV7-2; clone size: .; D gene: TRBD2; J gene: TRBJ2-1; CDR3 protein: CASRPQAGGSYNEQFF; CDR3 DNA: TGTGCCAGCAGACCACAAGCGGGAGGGTCCTACAATGAGCAGTTCTTC
V gene: TRBV5-1; clone size: .; D gene: .; J gene: TRBJ2-2; CDR3 protein: CASSEAGVRELFF; CDR3 DNA: TGCGCCAGCAGCGAGGCGGGTGTCAGGGAGCTGTTTTTT
V gene: TRBV28; clone size: .; D gene: TRBD1; J gene: TRBJ1-1; CDR3 protein: CASSNPGQGLLNTEAFF; CDR3 DNA: TGTGCCAGCAGCAACCCGGGACAGGGGCTTCTGAACACTGAAGCTTTCTTT
V gene: TRBV19; clone size: .; D gene: TRBD1; J gene: TRBJ1-5; CDR3 protein: CASSRDLGQAGNQPQHF; CDR3 DNA: TGTGCCAGTAGTCGAGACTTGGGACAGGCAGGCAATCAGCCCCAGCATTTT
V gene: TRBV6-5; clone size: .; D gene: TRBD2; J gene: TRBJ2-5; CDR3 protein: CASSTTSGGAETQYF; CDR3 DNA: TGTGCCAGCAGTACAACTAGCGGGGGGGCAGAGACCCAGTACTTC
V gene: TRBV7-2; clone size: few; D gene: .; J gene: TRBJ1-1; CDR3 protein: CASSLFSSNTEAFF; CDR3 DNA: TGTGCCAGCAGCTTATTCTCTTCGAACACTGAAGCTTTCTTT
V gene: TRBV18; clone size: .; D gene: TRBD2; J gene: TRBJ2-1; CDR3 protein: CASSSAGSGMSNEQFF; CDR3 DNA: TGTGCCAGCTCAAGTGCGGGTAGCGGGATGAGCAATGAGCAGTTCTTC
V gene: TRBV5-6; clone size: .; D gene: .; J gene: TRBJ2-7; CDR3 protein: CASSLGEVDLYEQYF; CDR3 DNA: TGTGCCAGCAGCCTGGGGGAGGTGGACCTCTACGAGCAGTACTTC
V gene: TRBV2; clone size: .; D gene: .; J gene: TRBJ2-1; CDR3 protein: CASSEAGRNEQFF; CDR3 DNA: TGTGCCAGCAGTGAAGCGGGCAGGAATGAGCAGTTCTTC
V gene: TRBV24-1; clone size: few; D gene: TRBD2; J gene: TRBJ2-1; CDR3 protein: CATSQTSGHNEQFF; CDR3 DNA: TGTGCCACCAGTCAGACTAGCGGACACAATGAGCAGTTCTTC
V gene: TRBV15; clone size: many; D gene: .; J gene: TRBJ1-3; CDR3 protein: CATSRGVREGYSGNTIYF; CDR3 DNA: TGTGCCACCAGCAGAGGGGTCAGGGAGGGGTACTCTGGAAACACCATATATTTT
V gene: TRBV9; clone size: .; D gene: TRBD2; J gene: TRBJ2-1; CDR3 protein: CASSVATRVAGGEQFF; CDR3 DNA: TGTGCCAGCAGCGTAGCTACGAGGGTAGCGGGAGGCGAGCAGTTCTTC
V gene: TRBV5-6; clone size: .; D gene: TRBD1; J gene: TRBJ1-1; CDR3 protein: CASSQWGQGYTEAFF; CDR3 DNA: TGTGCCAGCAGCCAATGGGGACAGGGGTACACTGAAGCTTTCTTT
V gene: TRBV7-9; clone size: .; D gene: TRBD1; J gene: TRBJ1-2; CDR3 protein: CASSWDRGHGYGYTF; CDR3 DNA: TGTGCCAGCAGCTGGGACAGGGGGCATGGCTATGGCTACACCTTC
V gene: TRBV6-6; clone size: .; D gene: TRBD1; J gene: TRBJ1-1; CDR3 protein: CASSYSWDRFSEAFF; CDR3 DNA: TGTGCCAGCAGTTACTCGTGGGACAGGTTCTCTGAAGCTTTCTTT
V gene: TRBV4-1; clone size: .; D gene: .; J gene: TRBJ1-6; CDR3 protein: CASSHPARDLNSPLHF; CDR3 DNA: TGCGCCAGCAGCCACCCGGCGCGGGACTTAAATTCACCCCTCCACTTT